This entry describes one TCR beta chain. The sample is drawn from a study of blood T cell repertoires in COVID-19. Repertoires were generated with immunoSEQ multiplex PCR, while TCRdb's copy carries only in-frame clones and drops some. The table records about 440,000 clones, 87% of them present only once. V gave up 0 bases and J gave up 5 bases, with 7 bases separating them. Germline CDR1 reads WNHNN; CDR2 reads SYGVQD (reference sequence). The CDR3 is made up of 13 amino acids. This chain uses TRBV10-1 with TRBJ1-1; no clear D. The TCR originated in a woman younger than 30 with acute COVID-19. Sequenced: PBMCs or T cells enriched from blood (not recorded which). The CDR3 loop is CASSESWRTEAFF. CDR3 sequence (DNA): TGCGCCAGCAGTGAGTCGTGGAGGACTGAAGCTTTCTTT.